The rows below give T cell receptor beta chains drawn from one sample of a study of T cells in localized non-small cell lung cancer. TCRdb keeps only in-frame clones here, not all; method: immunoSEQ multiplex PCR. The sample lists about 21,000 clones, around 90% seen once, with roughly 29% in the top ten. The sample consisted of peripheral blood mononuclear cells, taken before any cancer treatment. The receptors come from a male donor at least 60 years old with stage II lung adenocarcinoma. Both conserved end residues are part of each CDR3. Fields, in order: CDR3 DNA, CDR3 protein, J gene, clone size, D gene, V gene. D genes are given only for firm matches. The size of a clone is reported for some rows only, either as once, few or many, or as a class for expanded clones.

TGTGCCAGCAGGGTGACAGGGATATTAGAGACCCAGTACTTC,CASRVTGILETQYF,TRBJ2-5,.,TRBD1,TRBV2
TGTGCCAGTAACCAACATAGCGGGAGTAACCAAGAGACCCAGTACTTC,CASNQHSGSNQETQYF,TRBJ2-5,.,TRBD2,TRBV19
TGTGCCAGCTCACCGTGGGGAGCAGGGGGCTTCCGAGGAAACACCATATATTTT,CASSPWGAGGFRGNTIYF,TRBJ1-3,.,TRBD1,TRBV18
TGCGCTACGAGCGGGAGTGGGGCAGATACGCAGTATTTT,CATSGSGADTQYF,TRBJ2-3,.,TRBD2,TRBV5-1
TGTGCCAGCAGCCCGATAGGCTCCTACAATGAGCAGTTCTTC,CASSPIGSYNEQFF,TRBJ2-1,.,.,TRBV7-8
TGTGCCAGCAGCCAAGGGTATACGCAGTATTTT,CASSQGYTQYF,TRBJ2-3,.,.,TRBV14
TGTGCCAGCTCACCCAGCACAGATACGCAGTATTTT,CASSPSTDTQYF,TRBJ2-3,.,.,TRBV18
TGTGCCAGCAGTGCCTGGACTAGCGGGATTTACGAGCAGTACTTC,CASSAWTSGIYEQYF,TRBJ2-7,.,TRBD2,TRBV28
TGTGCCAGTAGTATAGTCCCGGGGGACTATGGCTACACCTTC,CASSIVPGDYGYTF,TRBJ1-2,.,.,TRBV19
TGCAGCGTTGGGACCGAACCCGGAGTGGGGACCCAGTACTTC,CSVGTEPGVGTQYF,TRBJ2-5,.,.,TRBV29-1
TGTGCCAGCAGCCAGAGGGGGGGTGAGCAGTACTTC,CASSQRGGEQYF,TRBJ2-7,few,.,TRBV7-6
TGTGCCAGCAGCTCCGGGACTAGCGGGAGTCAGTTCTTC,CASSSGTSGSQFF,TRBJ2-1,.,TRBD2,TRBV7-3
TGTGCCAGCAGCTCGAAGGGACTAGCGGGCATAAACTCCTACGAGCAGTACTTC,CASSSKGLAGINSYEQYF,TRBJ2-7,few,TRBD2,TRBV7-6
TGTGCCATCAGTGAGTCGAGGGGACTTTACACCGGGGAGCTGTTTTTT,CAISESRGLYTGELFF,TRBJ2-2,hyperexpanded,.,TRBV10-3
TGTGCCAGCAGCCTTAGTTTGTGGGGGGGGAATGAGCAGTTCTTC,CASSLSLWGGNEQFF,TRBJ2-1,once,TRBD2,TRBV11-2
TGTGCCAGCAGCCAAGTCACGGGGGGCAGCTACGAGCAGTACTTC,CASSQVTGGSYEQYF,TRBJ2-7,.,.,TRBV14
TGTGCCAGCAGTGAAATGCACCGCAATCAGCCCCAGCATTTT,CASSEMHRNQPQHF,TRBJ1-5,.,.,TRBV2
TGTGCCAGCACCCTAAAGAACACTGAAGCTTTCTTT,CASTLKNTEAFF,TRBJ1-1,.,.,TRBV7-9
TGTGCCAGTAGTATAGGTTTGAGGGGGAACACTGAAGCTTTCTTT,CASSIGLRGNTEAFF,TRBJ1-1,.,.,TRBV19
TGTGCCAGCAGCTTGGGATCGCGATTGGAGACCCAGTACTTC,CASSLGSRLETQYF,TRBJ2-5,once,.,TRBV5-8
TGCAGCGGGACAGGGGACTACGAGCAGTACTTC,CSGTGDYEQYF,TRBJ2-7,.,TRBD1,TRBV29-1
TGTGCCAGCAGTTTAATTGCGGGAGGCTACGAGCAGTACTTC,CASSLIAGGYEQYF,TRBJ2-7,.,TRBD2,TRBV27
TGTGCAAGTCGCTTATGGACGGGAGAGGAGTCGAGAGAGACCCAGTACTTC,CASRLWTGEESRETQYF,TRBJ2-5,.,.,TRBV12-2
TGCGCCAGCAGCTTGACTCCGCAAGAGACCCAGTACTTC,CASSLTPQETQYF,TRBJ2-5,once,.,TRBV5-1
TGCGCCAGCAGCTTGGGGGCTAGCGGGAGATTAGAGACCCAGTACTTC,CASSLGASGRLETQYF,TRBJ2-5,.,TRBD2,TRBV5-1
TGTGCCAGCAGCTTGCCGGCCCAGCCTTATAATGAAAAACTGTTTTTT,CASSLPAQPYNEKLFF,TRBJ1-4,.,.,TRBV7-2
TGTGCCAGCATGCGACAGACCTACAATGAGCAGTTCTTC,CASMRQTYNEQFF,TRBJ2-1,.,.,TRBV6-1
TGTGCCAGCAGCTTCCGAAATAGCGGGACAGATACGCAGTATTTT,CASSFRNSGTDTQYF,TRBJ2-3,few,TRBD2,TRBV5-4
TGTGCCAGCAGTCAAAGATCAGTGAACACTGAAGCTTTCTTT,CASSQRSVNTEAFF,TRBJ1-1,once,.,TRBV6-5
TGTGCCAGCAGTTACCCCAACAATGAGCAGTTCTTC,CASSYPNNEQFF,TRBJ2-1,.,.,TRBV6-6
TGTGCCAGCAGCTTGGGTCAGGGGAACGAGCAGTACTTC,CASSLGQGNEQYF,TRBJ2-7,.,.,TRBV5-4
TGTGCCAGCAGTTCCCGCCAAGCTAGGGACAGGGGGCGGGAGACCCAGTACTTC,CASSSRQARDRGRETQYF,TRBJ2-5,.,TRBD1,TRBV28
TGTGCCAGCAGCTTAAGATCGGGGTCCTCCTACGAGCAGTACTTC,CASSLRSGSSYEQYF,TRBJ2-7,.,.,TRBV11-3
TGCAGCGTGGTGCGACAGGGGGCGTATGGCTACACCTTC,CSVVRQGAYGYTF,TRBJ1-2,.,TRBD1,TRBV29-1
TGTGCCAGCAGCCCCGGACGGGGGAGCAATCAGCCCCAGCATTTT,CASSPGRGSNQPQHF,TRBJ1-5,.,.,TRBV13
TGTGCCAGCAGCTTATTTGGGCGGGAGGCTCGGTACGAGCAGTACTTC,CASSLFGREARYEQYF,TRBJ2-7,.,TRBD2,TRBV7-9